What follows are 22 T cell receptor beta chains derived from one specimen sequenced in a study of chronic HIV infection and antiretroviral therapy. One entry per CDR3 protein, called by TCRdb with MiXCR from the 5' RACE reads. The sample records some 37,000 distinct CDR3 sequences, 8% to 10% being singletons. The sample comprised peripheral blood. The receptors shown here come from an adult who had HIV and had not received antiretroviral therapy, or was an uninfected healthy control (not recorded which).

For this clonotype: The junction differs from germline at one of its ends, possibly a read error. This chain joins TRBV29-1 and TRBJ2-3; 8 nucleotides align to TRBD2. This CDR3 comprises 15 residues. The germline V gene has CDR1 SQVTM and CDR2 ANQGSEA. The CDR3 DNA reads TGCAGCGTTGATTCGGCTAGCGGGTCCACAGATACGCGGTATTTT. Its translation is CSVDSASGSTDTRYF.

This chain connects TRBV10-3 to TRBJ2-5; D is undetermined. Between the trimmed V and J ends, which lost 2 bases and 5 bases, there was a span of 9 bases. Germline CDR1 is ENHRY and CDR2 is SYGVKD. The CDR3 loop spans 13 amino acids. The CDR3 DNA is TGTGCCATCAGTGAGGGCCCTCCGGAGACCCAGTACTTC. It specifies CAISEGPPETQYF.

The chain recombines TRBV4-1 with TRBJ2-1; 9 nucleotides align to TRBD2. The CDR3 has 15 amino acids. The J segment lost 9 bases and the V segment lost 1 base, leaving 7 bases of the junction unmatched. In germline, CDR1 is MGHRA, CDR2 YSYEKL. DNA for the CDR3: TGCGCCAGCAGCCAAGCTAGCGGGACCGGCACTGAGCAGTTCTTC. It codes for CASSQASGTGTEQFF.

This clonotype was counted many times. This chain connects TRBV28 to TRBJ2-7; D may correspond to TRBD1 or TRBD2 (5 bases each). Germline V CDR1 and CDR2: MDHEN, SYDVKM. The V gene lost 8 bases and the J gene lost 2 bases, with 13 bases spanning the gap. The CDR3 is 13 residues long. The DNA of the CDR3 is TGTGCCAGCTCAGGGACGGCAACCTACGAGCAGTACTTC. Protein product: CASSGTATYEQYF.

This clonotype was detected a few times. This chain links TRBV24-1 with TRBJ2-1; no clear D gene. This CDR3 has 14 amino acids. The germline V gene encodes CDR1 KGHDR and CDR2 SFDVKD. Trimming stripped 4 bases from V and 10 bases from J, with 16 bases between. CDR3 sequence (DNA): TGTGCCACCAGTGACAATAGACCCTCCGGGGAGCAGTTCTTC. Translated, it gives CATSDNRPSGEQFF.

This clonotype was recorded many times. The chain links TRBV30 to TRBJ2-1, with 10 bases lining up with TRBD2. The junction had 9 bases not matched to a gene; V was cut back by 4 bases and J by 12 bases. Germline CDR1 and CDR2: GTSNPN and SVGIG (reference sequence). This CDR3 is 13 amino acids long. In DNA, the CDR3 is TGTGCCTGGAATGATAGCGGGAGGAGGATGCAGTTCTTC. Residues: CAWNDSGRRMQFF.

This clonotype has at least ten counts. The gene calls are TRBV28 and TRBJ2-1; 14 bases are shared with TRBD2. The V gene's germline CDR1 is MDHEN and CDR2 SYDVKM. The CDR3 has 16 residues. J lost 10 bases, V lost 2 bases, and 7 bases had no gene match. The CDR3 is CASSLPGLAGAGEQFF. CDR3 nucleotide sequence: TGTGCCAGCAGTTTACCGGGACTAGCGGGAGCAGGGGAGCAGTTCTTC.

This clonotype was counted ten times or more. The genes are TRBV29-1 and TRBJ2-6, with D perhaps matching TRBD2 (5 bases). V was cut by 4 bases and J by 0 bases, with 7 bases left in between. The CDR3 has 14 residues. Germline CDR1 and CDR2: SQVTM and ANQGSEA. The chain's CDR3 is CSVGEYSGANVLTF. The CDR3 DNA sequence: TGCAGCGTTGGGGAGTACTCTGGGGCCAACGTCCTGACTTTC.

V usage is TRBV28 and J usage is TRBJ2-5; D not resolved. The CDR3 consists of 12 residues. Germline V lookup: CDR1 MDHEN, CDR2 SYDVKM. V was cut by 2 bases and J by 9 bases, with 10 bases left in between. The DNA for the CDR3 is TGTGCCAGCAGTTTACCTCATGGGCCCCAGTACTTC. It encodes CASSLPHGPQYF.

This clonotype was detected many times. The CDR3 is CASSPTSGRADNEQFF. The CDR3 DNA is TGTGCCAGCAGCCCTACAAGCGGGAGGGCCGACAATGAGCAGTTCTTC. V usage is TRBV7-2 and J usage is TRBJ2-1; 10 bases are a match to TRBD2. Per germline, CDR1 SGHTA and CDR2 FQGNSA. The CDR3 is made up of 16 amino acids. The ends lost 5 bases at V and 5 bases at J; junction bases unmatched: 9.

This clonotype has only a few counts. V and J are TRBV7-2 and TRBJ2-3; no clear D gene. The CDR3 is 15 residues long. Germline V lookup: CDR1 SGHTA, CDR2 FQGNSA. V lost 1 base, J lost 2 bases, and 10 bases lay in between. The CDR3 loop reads CASSLVRVYTDTQYF. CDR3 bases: TGTGCCAGCAGCTTAGTTCGGGTTTACACAGATACGCAGTATTTT.

CDR3 protein: CASSPMDTDYEQYF. The CDR3 DNA follows: TGTGCCAGTAGTCCCATGGACACCGACTACGAGCAGTACTTC. V and J are TRBV19 and TRBJ2-7, with a weak D call TRBD1 (5 bases). The germline V gene has CDR1 LNHDA and CDR2 SQIVND (reference sequence). The CDR3 loop spans 14 amino acids. Trimming left V 5 bases short and J 3 bases short, with 14 bases between.

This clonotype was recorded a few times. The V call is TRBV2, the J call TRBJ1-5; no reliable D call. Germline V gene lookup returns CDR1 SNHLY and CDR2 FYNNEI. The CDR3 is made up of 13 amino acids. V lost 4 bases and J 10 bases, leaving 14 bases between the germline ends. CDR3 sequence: CASSVMAVEPQHF. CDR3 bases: TGTGCCAGCAGTGTGATGGCCGTAGAACCCCAGCATTTT.

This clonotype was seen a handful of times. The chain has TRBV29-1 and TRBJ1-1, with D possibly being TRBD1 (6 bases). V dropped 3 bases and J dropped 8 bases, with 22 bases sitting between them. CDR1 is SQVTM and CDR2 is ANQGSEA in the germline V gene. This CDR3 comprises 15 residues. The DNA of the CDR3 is TGCAGCGTTGAGCCTCACAGGGCTGGTGTAGTAGAAGCTTTCTTT. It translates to CSVEPHRAGVVEAFF.

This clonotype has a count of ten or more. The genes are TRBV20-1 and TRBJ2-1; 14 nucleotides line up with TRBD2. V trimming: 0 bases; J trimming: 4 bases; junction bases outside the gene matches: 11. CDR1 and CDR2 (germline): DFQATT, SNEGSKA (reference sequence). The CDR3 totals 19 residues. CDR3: CSARDISGLAGGRYNEQFF. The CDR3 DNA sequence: TGCAGTGCTAGAGATATTAGTGGACTAGCGGGAGGAAGATACAATGAGCAGTTCTTC.

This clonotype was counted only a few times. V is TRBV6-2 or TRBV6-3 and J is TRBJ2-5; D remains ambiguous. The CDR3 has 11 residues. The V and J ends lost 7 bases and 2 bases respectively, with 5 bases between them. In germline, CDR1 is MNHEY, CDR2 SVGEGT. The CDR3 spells CASTEQETQYF. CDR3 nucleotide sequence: TGTGCCAGCACAGAACAAGAGACCCAGTACTTC.

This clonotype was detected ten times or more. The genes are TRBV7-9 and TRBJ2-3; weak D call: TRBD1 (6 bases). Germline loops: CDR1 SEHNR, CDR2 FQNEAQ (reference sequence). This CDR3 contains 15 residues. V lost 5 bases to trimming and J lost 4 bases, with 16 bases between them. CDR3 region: CASSPTDRIPDTQYF. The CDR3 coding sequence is TGTGCCAGCAGCCCTACCGACAGGATACCAGATACGCAGTATTTT.

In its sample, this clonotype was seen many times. The DNA of the CDR3 is TGTGCCCAAGAGATGGGGGTCCACGGAACTAATGAAAAACTGTTTTTT. It encodes CAQEMGVHGTNEKLFF. The chain has TRBV6-4 and TRBJ1-4; D is perhaps TRBD1 (5 bases). The CDR3 is 16 amino acids. V lost 11 bases, J lost 1 base, and 20 bases lay in between. From germline, CDR1 is MRHNA and CDR2 SNTAGT.

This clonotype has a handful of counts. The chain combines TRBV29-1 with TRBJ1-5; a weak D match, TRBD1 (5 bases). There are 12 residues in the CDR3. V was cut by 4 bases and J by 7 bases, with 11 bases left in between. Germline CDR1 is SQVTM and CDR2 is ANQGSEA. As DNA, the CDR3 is TGCAGCGTTGCGCAGGGTACCCAGCCCCAGCATTTT. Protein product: CSVAQGTQPQHF.

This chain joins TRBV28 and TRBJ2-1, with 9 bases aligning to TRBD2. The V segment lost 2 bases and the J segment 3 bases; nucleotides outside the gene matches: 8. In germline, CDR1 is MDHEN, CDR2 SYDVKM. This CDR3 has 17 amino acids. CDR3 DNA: TGTGCCAGCAGTTTACTAGTAGCGGGAGTCATCTACAATGAGCAGTTCTTC. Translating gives CASSLLVAGVIYNEQFF.

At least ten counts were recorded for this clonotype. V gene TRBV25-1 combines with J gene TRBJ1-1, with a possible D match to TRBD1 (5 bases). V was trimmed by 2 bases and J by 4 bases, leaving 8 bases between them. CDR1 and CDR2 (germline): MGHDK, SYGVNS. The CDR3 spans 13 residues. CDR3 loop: CASSETGGTEAFF. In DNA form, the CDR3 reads TGTGCCAGCAGTGAAACGGGGGGCACTGAAGCTTTCTTT.

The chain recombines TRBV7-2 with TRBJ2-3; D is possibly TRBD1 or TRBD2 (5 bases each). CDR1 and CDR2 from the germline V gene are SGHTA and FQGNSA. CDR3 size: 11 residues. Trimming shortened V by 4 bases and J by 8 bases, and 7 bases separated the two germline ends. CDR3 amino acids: CASSSGATQYF. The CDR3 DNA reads TGTGCCAGCAGCTCCGGGGCTACGCAGTATTTT.